A single sample gave rise to the 3 T cell receptor beta chains below, sequenced in a study of OX40 agonist ivuxolimab in advanced cancers. TCRdb keeps only in-frame clones here, not all; method: immunoSEQ multiplex PCR. The repertoire holds about 58,000 clones, with roughly 83% as singletons. The sequencing here drew on CD4+ or CD8+ T cells sorted from blood, taken in a trial of the OX40 agonist ivuxolimab. The source of these receptors is an adult with an advanced solid tumor such as melanoma, head and neck, liver or kidney cancer.

The chain joins TRBV6-6 to TRBJ1-5; D is undetermined. Germline CDR1 and CDR2: MNHNY and SVGAGI (reference sequence). The CDR3 runs 14 residues. V shed 2 bases and J shed 1 base, with 6 bases lying between them. The CDR3 DNA reads TGTGCCAGCAGTTACCCAGACAGCAATCAGCCCCAGCATTTT. This encodes CASSYPDSNQPQHF.

CDR3 DNA: TGTGCCAGCAGCCAGTTACAGGGTCGGGAGACCCAGTACTTC. The encoded protein is CASSQLQGRETQYF. The chain couples TRBV5-4 to TRBJ2-5; perhaps TRBD1 as D (6 bases). Trimming cost V 4 bases and J 5 bases, with 15 bases left between them. This CDR3 has 14 residues. Germline V CDR1 and CDR2: SGHNT, YYREEE (reference sequence).

This clone was recorded a few times. This chain links TRBV30 with TRBJ2-2; D is unresolved. The CDR3 covers 13 residues. V was pared by 4 bases and J by 4 bases, with 10 bases between. Germline V CDR1 and CDR2: GTSNPN, SVGIG (reference sequence). CDR3 nucleotides: TGTGCCTGGAAAGGCAGTCTCACCGGGGAGCTGTTTTTT. Protein: CAWKGSLTGELFF.